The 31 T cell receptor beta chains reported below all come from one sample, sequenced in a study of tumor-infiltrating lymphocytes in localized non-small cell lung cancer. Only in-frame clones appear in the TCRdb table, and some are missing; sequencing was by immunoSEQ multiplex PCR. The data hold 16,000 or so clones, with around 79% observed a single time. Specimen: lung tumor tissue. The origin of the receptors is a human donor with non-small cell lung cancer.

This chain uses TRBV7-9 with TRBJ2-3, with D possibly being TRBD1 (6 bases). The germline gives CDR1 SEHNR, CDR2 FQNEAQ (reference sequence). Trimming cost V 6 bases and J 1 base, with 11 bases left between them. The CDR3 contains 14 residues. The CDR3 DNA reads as TGTGCCAGCAGAGTGACAGGAGGCACAGATACGCAGTATTTT. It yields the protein CASRVTGGTDTQYF.

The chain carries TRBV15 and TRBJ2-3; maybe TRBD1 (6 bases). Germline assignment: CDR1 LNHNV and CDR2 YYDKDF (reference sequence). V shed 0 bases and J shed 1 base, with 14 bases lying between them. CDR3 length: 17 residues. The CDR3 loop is CATSREGAGTGTDTQYF. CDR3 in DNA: TGTGCCACCAGCAGAGAGGGGGCGGGCACAGGCACAGATACGCAGTATTTT. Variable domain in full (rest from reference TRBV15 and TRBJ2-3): DAMVIQNPRYQVTQFGKPVTLSCSQTLNHNVMYWYQQKSSQAPKLLFHYYDKDFNNEADTPDNFQSRRPNTSFCFLDIRSPGLGDTAMYLCATSREGAGTGTDTQYFGPGTRLTVL.

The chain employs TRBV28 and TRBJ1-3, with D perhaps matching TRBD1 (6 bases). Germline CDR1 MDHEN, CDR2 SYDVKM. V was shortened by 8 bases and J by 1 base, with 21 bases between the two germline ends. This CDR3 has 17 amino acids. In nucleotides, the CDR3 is TGTGCCAGCCGAACTGGAGGGGGTATCTCGTCTGGAAACACCATATATTTT. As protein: CASRTGGGISSGNTIYF.

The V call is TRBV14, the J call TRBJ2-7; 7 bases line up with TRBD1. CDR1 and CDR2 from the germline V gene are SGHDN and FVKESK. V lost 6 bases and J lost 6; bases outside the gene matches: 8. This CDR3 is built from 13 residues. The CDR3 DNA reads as TGTGCCAGCAGTCCGACAGGGACCCCCGAGCAGTACTTC. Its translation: CASSPTGTPEQYF.

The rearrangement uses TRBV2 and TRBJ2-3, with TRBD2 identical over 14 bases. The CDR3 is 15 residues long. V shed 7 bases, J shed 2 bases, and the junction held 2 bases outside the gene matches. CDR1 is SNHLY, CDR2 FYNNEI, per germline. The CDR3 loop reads CASTGLAGATDTQYF. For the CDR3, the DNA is TGTGCCAGCACGGGACTAGCGGGAGCCACAGATACGCAGTATTTT.

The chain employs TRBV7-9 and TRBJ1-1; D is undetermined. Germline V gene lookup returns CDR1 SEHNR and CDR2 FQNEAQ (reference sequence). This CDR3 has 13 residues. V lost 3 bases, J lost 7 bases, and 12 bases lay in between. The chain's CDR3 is CASSLSRKDEAFF. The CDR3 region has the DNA TGTGCCAGCAGCTTGTCACGAAAGGATGAAGCTTTCTTT.

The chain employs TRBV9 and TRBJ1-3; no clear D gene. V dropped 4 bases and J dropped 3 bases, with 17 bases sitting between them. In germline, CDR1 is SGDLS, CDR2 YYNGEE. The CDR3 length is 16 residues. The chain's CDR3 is CASSPAALGFGNTIYF. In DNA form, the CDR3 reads TGTGCCAGCAGCCCGGCGGCACTCGGGTTTGGAAACACCATATATTTT.

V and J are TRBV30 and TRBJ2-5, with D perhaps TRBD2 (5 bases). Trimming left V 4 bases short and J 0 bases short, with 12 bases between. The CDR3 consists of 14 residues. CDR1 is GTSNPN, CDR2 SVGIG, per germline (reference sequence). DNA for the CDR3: TGTGCCTGGAACAGAGGGCCGAACCAAGAGACCCAGTACTTC. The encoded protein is CAWNRGPNQETQYF.

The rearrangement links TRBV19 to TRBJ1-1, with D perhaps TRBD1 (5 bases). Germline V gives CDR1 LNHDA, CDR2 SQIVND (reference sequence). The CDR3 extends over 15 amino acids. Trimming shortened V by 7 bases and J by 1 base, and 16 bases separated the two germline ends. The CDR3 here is CASKGTGGENTEAFF. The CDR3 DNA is TGTGCCAGTAAAGGGACCGGGGGTGAGAACACTGAAGCTTTCTTT.

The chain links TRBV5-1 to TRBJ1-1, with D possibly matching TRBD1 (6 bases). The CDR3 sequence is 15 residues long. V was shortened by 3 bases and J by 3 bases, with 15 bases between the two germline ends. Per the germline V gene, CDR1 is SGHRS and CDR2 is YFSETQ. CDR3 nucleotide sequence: TGCGCCAGCAGCTCGTCGGGGGCTTCAGACACTGAAGCTTTCTTT. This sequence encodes CASSSSGASDTEAFF.

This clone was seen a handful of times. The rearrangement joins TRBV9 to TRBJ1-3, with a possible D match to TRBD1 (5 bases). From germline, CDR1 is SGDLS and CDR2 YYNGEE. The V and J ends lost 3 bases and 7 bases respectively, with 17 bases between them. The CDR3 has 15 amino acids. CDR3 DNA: TGTGCCAGCAGCGGGGGACCTACTGGGGGGAACACCATATATTTT. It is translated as CASSGGPTGGNTIYF.

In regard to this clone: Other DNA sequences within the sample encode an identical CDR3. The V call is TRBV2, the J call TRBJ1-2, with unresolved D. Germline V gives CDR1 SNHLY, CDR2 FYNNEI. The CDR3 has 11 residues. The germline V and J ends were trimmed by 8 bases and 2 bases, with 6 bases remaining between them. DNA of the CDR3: TGTGCCAGCGGGCGGAACTATGGCTACACCTTC. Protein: CASGRNYGYTF.

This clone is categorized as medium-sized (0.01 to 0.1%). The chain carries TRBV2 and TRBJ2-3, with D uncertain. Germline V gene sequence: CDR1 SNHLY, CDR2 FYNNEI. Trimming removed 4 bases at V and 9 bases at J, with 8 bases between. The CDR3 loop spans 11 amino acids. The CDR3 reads CASSVLETQYF. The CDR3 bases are TGTGCCAGCAGTGTACTTGAGACGCAGTATTTT.

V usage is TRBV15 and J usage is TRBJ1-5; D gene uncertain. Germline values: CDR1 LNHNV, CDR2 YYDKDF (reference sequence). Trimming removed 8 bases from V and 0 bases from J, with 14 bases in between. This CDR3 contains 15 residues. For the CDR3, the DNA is TGTGCCACCCGACTTGGGCGAGGTAGCAATCAGCCCCAGCATTTT. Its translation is CATRLGRGSNQPQHF.

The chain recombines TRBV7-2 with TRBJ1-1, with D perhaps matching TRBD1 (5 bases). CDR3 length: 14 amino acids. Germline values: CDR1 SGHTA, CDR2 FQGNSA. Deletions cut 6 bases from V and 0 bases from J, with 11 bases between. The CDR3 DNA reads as TGTGCCAGCAGTAGACAGCTGATGAACACTGAAGCTTTCTTT. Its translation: CASSRQLMNTEAFF. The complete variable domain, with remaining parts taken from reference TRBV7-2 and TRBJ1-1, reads GAGVSQSPSNKVTEKGKDVELRCDPISGHTALYWYRQSLGQGLEFLIYFQGNSAPDKSGLPSDRFSAERTGGSVSTLTIQRTQQEDSAVYLCASSRQLMNTEAFFGQGTRLTVV.

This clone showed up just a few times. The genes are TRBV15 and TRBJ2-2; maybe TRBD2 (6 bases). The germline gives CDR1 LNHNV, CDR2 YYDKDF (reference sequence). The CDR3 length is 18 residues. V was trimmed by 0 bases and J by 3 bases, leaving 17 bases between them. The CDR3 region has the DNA TGTGCCACCAGCAGAGATGGAGCGGGCAGGGTATACACCGGGGAGCTGTTTTTT. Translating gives CATSRDGAGRVYTGELFF. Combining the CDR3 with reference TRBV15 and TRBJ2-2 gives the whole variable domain DAMVIQNPRYQVTQFGKPVTLSCSQTLNHNVMYWYQQKSSQAPKLLFHYYDKDFNNEADTPDNFQSRRPNTSFCFLDIRSPGLGDTAMYLCATSRDGAGRVYTGELFFGEGSRLTVL.

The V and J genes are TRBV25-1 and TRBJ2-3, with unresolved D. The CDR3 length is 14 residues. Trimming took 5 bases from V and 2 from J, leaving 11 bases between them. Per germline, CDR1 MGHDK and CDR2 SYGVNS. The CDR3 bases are TGTGCCAGCAGTCCTTGGGATGACACAGATACGCAGTATTTT. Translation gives CASSPWDDTDTQYF.

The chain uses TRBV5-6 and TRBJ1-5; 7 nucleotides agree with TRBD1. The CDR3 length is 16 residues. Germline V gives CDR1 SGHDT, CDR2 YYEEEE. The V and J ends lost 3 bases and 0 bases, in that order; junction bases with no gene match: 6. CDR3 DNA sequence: TGTGCCAGCAGCTCTAGACAGGGAGTTAGCAATCAGCCCCAGCATTTT. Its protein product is CASSSRQGVSNQPQHF.

CDR3 sequence (DNA): TGTGCCTGGGGCCGACTAGCCGACGAGCAGTACTTC. This gives the protein CAWGRLADEQYF. V usage is TRBV30 and J usage is TRBJ2-7, with TRBD2 matching 7 bases. CDR1 and CDR2 (germline): GTSNPN, SVGIG (reference sequence). J lost 5 bases, V lost 5 bases, and 6 bases had no gene match. The CDR3 is 12 amino acids.

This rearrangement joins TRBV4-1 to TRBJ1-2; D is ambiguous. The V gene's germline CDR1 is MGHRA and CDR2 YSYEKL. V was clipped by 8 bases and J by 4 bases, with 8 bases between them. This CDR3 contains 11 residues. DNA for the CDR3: TGCGCCAGCGACGGATCCTATGGCTACACCTTC. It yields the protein CASDGSYGYTF.

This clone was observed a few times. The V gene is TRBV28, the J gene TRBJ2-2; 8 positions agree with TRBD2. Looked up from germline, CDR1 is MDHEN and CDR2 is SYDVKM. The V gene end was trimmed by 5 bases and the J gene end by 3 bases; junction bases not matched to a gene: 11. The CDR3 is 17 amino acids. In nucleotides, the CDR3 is TGTGCCAGCAGTCTGAGCGCGGGAGGTGGGTACACCGGGGAGCTGTTTTTT. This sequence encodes CASSLSAGGGYTGELFF.

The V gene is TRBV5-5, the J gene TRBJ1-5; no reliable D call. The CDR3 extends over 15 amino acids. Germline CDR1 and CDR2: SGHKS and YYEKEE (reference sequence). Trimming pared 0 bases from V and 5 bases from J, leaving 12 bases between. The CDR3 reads CASSLGSRQDQPQHF. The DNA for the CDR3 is TGTGCCAGCAGCTTGGGGTCGAGGCAGGATCAGCCCCAGCATTTT.

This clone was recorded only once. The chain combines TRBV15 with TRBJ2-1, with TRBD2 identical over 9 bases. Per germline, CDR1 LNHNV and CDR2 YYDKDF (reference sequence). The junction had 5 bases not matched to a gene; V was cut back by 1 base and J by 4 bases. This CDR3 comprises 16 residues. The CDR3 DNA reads TGTGCCACCAGCAGAGGTTACAGCGGGAGGTACAATGAGCAGTTCTTC. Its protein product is CATSRGYSGRYNEQFF.

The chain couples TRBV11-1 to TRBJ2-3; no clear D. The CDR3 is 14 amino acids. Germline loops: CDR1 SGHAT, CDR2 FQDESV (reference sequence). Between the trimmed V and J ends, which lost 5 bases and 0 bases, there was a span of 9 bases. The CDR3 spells CASSPQVSTDTQYF. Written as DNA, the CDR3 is TGTGCCAGCAGCCCCCAGGTGAGCACAGATACGCAGTATTTT.

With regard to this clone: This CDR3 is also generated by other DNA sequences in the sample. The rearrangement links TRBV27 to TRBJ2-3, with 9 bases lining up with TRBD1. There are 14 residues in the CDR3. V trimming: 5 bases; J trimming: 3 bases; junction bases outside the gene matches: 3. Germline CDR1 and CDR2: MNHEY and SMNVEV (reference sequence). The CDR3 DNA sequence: TGTGCCAGCAGTCGGGACAGGGTAACAGATACGCAGTATTTT. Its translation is CASSRDRVTDTQYF.

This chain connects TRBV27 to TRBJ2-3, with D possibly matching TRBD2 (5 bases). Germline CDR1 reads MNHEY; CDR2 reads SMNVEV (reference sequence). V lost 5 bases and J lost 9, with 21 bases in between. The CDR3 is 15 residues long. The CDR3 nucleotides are TGTGCCAGCAGTCTCAGCTCAACCAGGACTGGCACGCAGTATTTT. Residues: CASSLSSTRTGTQYF.

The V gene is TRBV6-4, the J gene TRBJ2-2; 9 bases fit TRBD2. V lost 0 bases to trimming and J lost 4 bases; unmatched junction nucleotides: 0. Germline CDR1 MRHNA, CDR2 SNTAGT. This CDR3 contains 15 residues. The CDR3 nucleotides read TGTGCCAGCAGTGACTCTAGCGGGAGCACCGGGGAGCTGTTTTTT. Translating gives CASSDSSGSTGELFF.

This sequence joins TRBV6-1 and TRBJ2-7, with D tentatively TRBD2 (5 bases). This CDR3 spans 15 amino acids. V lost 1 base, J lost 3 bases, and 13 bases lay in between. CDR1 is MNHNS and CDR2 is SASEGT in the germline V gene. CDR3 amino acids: CASSEGVEGSYEQYF. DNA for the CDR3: TGTGCCAGCAGTGAAGGTGTGGAAGGGAGCTACGAGCAGTACTTC.

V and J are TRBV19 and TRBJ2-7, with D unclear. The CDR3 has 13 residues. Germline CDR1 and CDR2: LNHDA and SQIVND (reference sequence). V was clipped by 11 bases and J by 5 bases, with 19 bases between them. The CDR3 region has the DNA TGTGCCGGCGCCCCTCGGGTTCGGGACGAGCAGTACTTC. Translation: CAGAPRVRDEQYF.

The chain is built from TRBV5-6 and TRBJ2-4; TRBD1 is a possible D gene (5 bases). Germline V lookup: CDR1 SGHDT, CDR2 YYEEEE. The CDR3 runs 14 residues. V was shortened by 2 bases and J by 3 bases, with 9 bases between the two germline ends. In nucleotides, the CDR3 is TGTGCCAGCAGCTTTACAGGTCTCAAAAACATTCAGTACTTC. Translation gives CASSFTGLKNIQYF.

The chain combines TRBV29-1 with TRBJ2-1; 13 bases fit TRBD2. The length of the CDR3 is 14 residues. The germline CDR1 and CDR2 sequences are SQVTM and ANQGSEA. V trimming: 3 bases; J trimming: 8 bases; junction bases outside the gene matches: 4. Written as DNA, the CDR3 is TGCAGCGTTGATCGACTAGCGGGAGGTTATGAGCAGTTCTTC. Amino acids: CSVDRLAGGYEQFF.